These 29 T cell receptor beta chains came from one sample sequenced in a study of blood T cell repertoires in COVID-19. Method: immunoSEQ multiplex PCR; TCRdb's copy keeps in-frame clones and lacks some. This table has around 80,000 clones, roughly 89% appearing once. Sequenced sample: peripheral blood. Every receptor here comes from a man in his sixties with acute or convalescent COVID-19.

This chain connects TRBV27 to TRBJ2-2; 7 bases are shared with TRBD2. Germline-derived CDR1 and CDR2 are MNHEY and SMNVEV (reference sequence). This CDR3 is built from 15 residues. Trimming cost V 6 bases and J 0 bases; bases outside gene matches: 4. The CDR3 bases are TGTGCCAGCAGAATCGGGAGGACGAACACCGGGGAGCTGTTTTTT. Translation gives CASRIGRTNTGELFF.

The chain combines TRBV24-1 with TRBJ2-1; 7 bases align to TRBD1. The germline CDR1 and CDR2 sequences are KGHDR and SFDVKD. V dropped 3 bases and J dropped 2; count of bases not matched to a gene: 3. CDR3 size: 15 residues. CDR3 DNA: TGTGCCACCAGTGATGGGACAGTTACCTACAATGAGCAGTTCTTC. This translates into CATSDGTVTYNEQFF.

The genes are TRBV7-3 and TRBJ2-3; D gene uncertain. This CDR3 is 14 amino acids long. The V end was cut by 3 bases, the J end by 0 bases, with 7 bases between. The V gene's germline CDR1 is SGHTA and CDR2 FQGTGA. In nucleotides, the CDR3 is TGTGCCAGCAGCTTTAGTCATAGCACAGATACGCAGTATTTT. Translation: CASSFSHSTDTQYF.

The CDR3 spells CASSSPGQGEKLFF. In DNA, the CDR3 is TGTGCCAGTAGTTCACCGGGACAGGGTGAGAAACTGTTTTTT. The chain is built from TRBV19 and TRBJ1-4, with 9 bases identical to TRBD1. After removal of 5 bases from V and 11 bases from J, the junction contained 9 bases not matched to a gene. CDR1 and CDR2 from the germline V gene are LNHDA and SQIVND (reference sequence). The CDR3 sequence is 14 residues long.

This chain connects TRBV9 to TRBJ2-7; a possible D gene is TRBD2 (5 bases). Trimming left V 0 bases short and J 0 bases short, with 7 bases between. CDR1 is SGDLS, CDR2 YYNGEE, per germline. There are 14 residues in the CDR3. The DNA for the CDR3 is TGTGCCAGCAGCGTAGAAGGGAGCTCCTACGAGCAGTACTTC. Translating gives CASSVEGSSYEQYF.

The rearrangement uses TRBV7-3 and TRBJ1-1; 9 bases fit TRBD1. The CDR3 runs to 15 residues. With V trimmed by 4 bases and J by 4 bases, 7 bases remained unmatched. CDR1 is SGHTA and CDR2 is FQGTGA in the germline V gene. The CDR3 spells CASSSGTGRVTEAFF. In DNA form, the CDR3 reads TGTGCCAGCAGCTCAGGGACAGGGAGGGTCACTGAAGCTTTCTTT.

V is TRBV5-1 and J is TRBJ2-2; D call uncertain. V was trimmed by 0 bases and J by 6 bases, leaving 12 bases between them. The CDR3 consists of 15 residues. Germline CDR1 and CDR2: SGHRS and YFSETQ. The chain's CDR3 is CASSLGQVNSGELFF. The CDR3 bases are TGCGCCAGCAGCTTGGGCCAGGTTAATTCCGGGGAGCTGTTTTTT.

This rearrangement joins TRBV5-1 to TRBJ1-2; 7 nucleotides line up with TRBD1. The CDR3 has 16 residues. CDR1 and CDR2 from the germline V gene are SGHRS and YFSETQ. The V and J ends lost 3 bases and 8 bases, in that order; junction bases with no gene match: 16. CDR3 bases: TGCGCCAGCAGCTCATTCGGGACAGCCGCTGTGGGGGGCTACACCTTC. Protein product: CASSSFGTAAVGGYTF.

The chain is built from TRBV6-2 or TRBV6-3 and TRBJ2-2; D gene uncertain. V lost 4 bases and J 6 bases, leaving 6 bases between the germline ends. The V gene's germline CDR1 is MNHEY and CDR2 SVGEGT. The CDR3 extends over 12 amino acids. CDR3 amino acids: CASSLSSGELFF. CDR3 sequence (DNA): TGTGCCAGCAGTTTGTCTTCCGGGGAGCTGTTTTTT.

This clone was seen only once. The chain combines TRBV7-9 with TRBJ1-4; the D is unclear. Germline lookup yields CDR1 SEHNR and CDR2 FQNEAQ (reference sequence). The CDR3 runs to 12 residues. Trimming took 4 bases from V and 8 from J, leaving 8 bases between them. CDR3 nucleotide sequence: TGTGCCAGCAGCTACCCGGTGGAAAAACTGTTTTTT. This encodes CASSYPVEKLFF.

The genes are TRBV5-5 and TRBJ1-6, with 9 bases that match TRBD1. CDR3 length equals 15 residues. J lost 7 bases, V lost 3 bases, and 5 bases had no gene match. Germline assignment: CDR1 SGHKS and CDR2 YYEKEE (reference sequence). The CDR3 sequence: CASSWGTGWNSPLHF. The CDR3 DNA is TGTGCCAGCAGCTGGGGGACAGGGTGGAATTCACCCCTCCACTTT.

This chain links TRBV9 with TRBJ2-1; D unclear. The germline CDR1 and CDR2 sequences are SGDLS and YYNGEE. Trimming shortened V by 4 bases and J by 0 bases, and 11 bases separated the two germline ends. CDR3 length equals 15 residues. CDR3 DNA: TGTGCCAGCAGCCTCGTCCCGGGCTCCTACAATGAGCAGTTCTTC. Translating gives CASSLVPGSYNEQFF.

The rearrangement joins TRBV7-2 to TRBJ1-3; D call uncertain. Germline loops: CDR1 SGHTA, CDR2 FQGNSA. V gave up 1 base and J gave up 4 bases, with 5 bases separating them. This CDR3 comprises 13 residues. The CDR3 loop reads CASSLGAGNTIYF. The CDR3 nucleotides are TGTGCCAGCAGCTTAGGGGCGGGAAACACCATATATTTT.

The rearrangement uses TRBV24-1 and TRBJ1-5; 8 positions match TRBD1. Germline assignment: CDR1 KGHDR and CDR2 SFDVKD. CDR3 length: 14 amino acids. Unmatched junction bases numbered 4, after V lost 7 bases and J lost 3 bases. CDR3 protein: CATSQGATNQPQHF. The CDR3 DNA sequence: TGTGCCACCAGCCAGGGGGCTACCAATCAGCCCCAGCATTTT.

The V gene is TRBV19, the J gene TRBJ2-1; tentatively, D is TRBD2 (6 bases). Germline CDR1 LNHDA, CDR2 SQIVND (reference sequence). The CDR3 is 15 amino acids. V dropped 2 bases and J dropped 7 bases, with 15 bases sitting between them. The chain's CDR3 is CASSIFLARSNEQFF. DNA for the CDR3: TGTGCCAGTAGTATATTCCTAGCGAGAAGTAATGAGCAGTTCTTC.

V and J are TRBV28 and TRBJ2-7, with D unresolved. V lost 5 bases, J lost 7 bases, and 12 bases lay in between. The CDR3 consists of 12 residues. Looked up from germline, CDR1 is MDHEN and CDR2 is SYDVKM. This CDR3 reads CASSPPYLEQYF. Written as DNA, the CDR3 is TGTGCCAGCAGTCCCCCCTATCTTGAGCAGTACTTC.

The chain is built from TRBV6-5 and TRBJ2-1; 7 bases map to TRBD2. The V gene's germline CDR1 is MNHEY and CDR2 SVGAGI. CDR3 length equals 15 residues. The J segment lost 4 bases and the V segment lost 6 bases, leaving 9 bases of the junction unmatched. CDR3 DNA sequence: TGTGCCAGCAGGACCAGCGGGAACAATTACAATGAGCAGTTCTTC. Translating it yields CASRTSGNNYNEQFF.

J is TRBJ1-2 and V is TRBV30; 9 bases align to TRBD1. The CDR3 length is 12 residues. Germline V lookup: CDR1 GTSNPN, CDR2 SVGIG (reference sequence). V dropped 5 bases and J dropped 5; count of bases not matched to a gene: 3. The CDR3 DNA follows: TGTGCCTGGGACAGGGGGAGGTATGGCTACACCTTC. It encodes CAWDRGRYGYTF.

This chain connects TRBV5-1 to TRBJ2-3, with 14 bases matching TRBD2. V dropped 7 bases and J dropped 1; count of bases not matched to a gene: 5. Germline CDR1 is SGHRS and CDR2 is YFSETQ. There are 16 residues in the CDR3. The CDR3 protein is CASGLAGGVGTDTQYF. Here the CDR3 DNA reads TGCGCCAGCGGACTAGCGGGAGGCGTTGGCACAGATACGCAGTATTTT.

The V call is TRBV6-5, the J call TRBJ1-3; D not resolved. Between the trimmed V and J ends, which lost 5 bases and 4 bases, there was a span of 6 bases. CDR1 is MNHEY, CDR2 SVGAGI, per germline. CDR3 length equals 12 residues. CDR3 region: CASSTGGNTIYF. The CDR3 DNA reads as TGTGCCAGCAGTACGGGAGGAAACACCATATATTTT.

The chain employs TRBV6-1 and TRBJ1-6; tentatively, D is TRBD1 (6 bases). Germline lookup yields CDR1 MNHNS and CDR2 SASEGT. The CDR3 extends over 14 amino acids. Trimming took off 2 bases at V and 7 bases at J, with 9 bases between the two ends. The CDR3 nucleotides read TGTGCCAGCAGTGAACAGAGGGGGAATTCACCCCTCCACTTT. Translation gives CASSEQRGNSPLHF.

The rearrangement uses TRBV27 and TRBJ1-2; a weak D match, TRBD1 (6 bases). CDR1 is MNHEY, CDR2 SMNVEV, per germline (reference sequence). This CDR3 has 13 residues. Trimming cost V 6 bases and J 6 bases, with 14 bases left between them. The CDR3 coding sequence is TGTGCCAGCAGACCCACAGGGCCCCATGGCTACACCTTC. Encoded protein: CASRPTGPHGYTF.

The CDR3 region is CASSRGTGQFNYGYTF. CDR3 sequence (DNA): TGTGCCAGCAGCAGAGGGACAGGACAGTTTAACTATGGCTACACCTTC. The chain employs TRBV7-9 and TRBJ1-2; the match to TRBD1 covers 8 bases. This CDR3 is built from 16 residues. Trimming took 5 bases from V and 1 from J; bases not matched to a gene: 9. Germline-derived CDR1 and CDR2 are SEHNR and FQNEAQ (reference sequence).

This clone was seen a few times. Here the CDR3 reads CASSPRLAGAFQETQYF. CDR3 DNA: TGTGCCAGCAGCCCCCGGCTAGCGGGAGCCTTTCAAGAGACCCAGTACTTC. The chain joins TRBV9 to TRBJ2-5, with TRBD2 matching 10 bases. Unmatched junction bases numbered 11, after V lost 4 bases and J lost 2 bases. Germline V gene lookup returns CDR1 SGDLS and CDR2 YYNGEE. The CDR3 consists of 17 residues.

The count of this clone is one. The chain joins TRBV5-1 to TRBJ2-5, with no clear D. This CDR3 spans 14 amino acids. The V and J ends lost 2 bases and 1 base respectively, with 9 bases between them. Per the germline V gene, CDR1 is SGHRS and CDR2 is YFSETQ. The CDR3 DNA reads TGCGCCAGCAGCTTCAGGCGCCTCCAAGAGACCCAGTACTTC. It yields the protein CASSFRRLQETQYF. Together with reference TRBV5-1 and TRBJ2-5, the CDR3 gives the full variable domain: KAGVTQTPRYLIKTRGQQVTLSCSPISGHRSVSWYQQTPGQGLQFLFEYFSETQRNKGNFPGRFSGRQFSNSRSEMNVSTLELGDSALYLCASSFRRLQETQYFGPGTRLLVL.

The chain has TRBV7-2 and TRBJ2-1; possible D gene TRBD2, 6 bases. Trimming removed 5 bases from V and 0 bases from J, with 17 bases in between. Germline V lookup: CDR1 SGHTA, CDR2 FQGNSA. This CDR3 has 17 amino acids. CDR3 protein: CASSPLAGLSSYNEQFF. The CDR3 DNA reads TGTGCCAGCAGCCCCCTGGCGGGACTCTCCTCCTACAATGAGCAGTTCTTC.

The chain carries TRBV9 and TRBJ2-3; D is possibly TRBD1 (5 bases). This CDR3 has 15 amino acids. Germline loops: CDR1 SGDLS, CDR2 YYNGEE. V lost 0 bases, J lost 1 base, and 9 bases lay in between. CDR3 loop: CASSVGGAGTDTQYF. In nucleotides, the CDR3 is TGTGCCAGCAGCGTAGGTGGGGCCGGCACAGATACGCAGTATTTT.

The chain employs TRBV9 and TRBJ1-2; 7 bases line up with TRBD1. CDR1 and CDR2 from the germline V gene are SGDLS and YYNGEE. Unmatched junction bases numbered 4, after V lost 4 bases and J lost 4 bases. The CDR3 contains 13 residues. Here the CDR3 reads CASSRDSGYGYTF. For the CDR3, the DNA is TGTGCCAGCAGCCGGGACAGCGGCTATGGCTACACCTTC.

This rearrangement joins TRBV7-9 to TRBJ2-1; 11 bases fit TRBD1. Trimming took 5 bases from V and 4 from J; bases not matched to a gene: 13. The CDR3 totals 18 residues. The germline gives CDR1 SEHNR, CDR2 FQNEAQ (reference sequence). The CDR3: CASSLGTGTGGRYNEQFF. The CDR3 bases are TGTGCCAGCAGCCTGGGAACCGGGACAGGGGGTCGGTACAATGAGCAGTTCTTC.